This is a list of T cell receptor beta chains from one sample in a study of blood T cell repertoires in COVID-19. TCRdb keeps only in-frame clones here, not all; method: immunoSEQ multiplex PCR. The repertoire holds some 38,000 clones, with roughly 80% as singletons. Sequencing was carried out using peripheral blood. These receptors were taken from a man in his 70s with acute or convalescent COVID-19. The CDR3 runs from the conserved cysteine through the conserved F or W. Fields, in order: J gene, D gene, V gene, clone size, CDR3 protein, CDR3 DNA. The D gene is left open where the match is weak. Rows may omit the clone size; those that give it use once, few, many or a size class.

>TRBJ2-2|TRBD2|TRBV10-1|once
CASSPTGLAENTGELFF
TGCGCCAGCAGCCCTACGGGACTAGCGGAGAACACCGGGGAGCTGTTTTTT
>TRBJ2-3|-|TRBV19|-
CASTEGPSSDTQYF
TGTGCCAGTACCGAAGGGCCTAGCTCAGATACGCAGTATTTT
>TRBJ2-2|TRBD2|TRBV5-1|-
CASSFGGAETGELFF
TGCGCCAGCAGTTTCGGGGGGGCGGAGACCGGGGAGCTGTTTTTT
>TRBJ1-4|TRBD1|TRBV30|-
CAWNRGAEKLFF
TGTGCCTGGAACAGGGGAGCGGAAAAACTGTTTTTT
>TRBJ2-6|TRBD1|TRBV28|few
CASSSSTGRPGTGVGSGANVLTF
TGTGCCAGCAGTTCGTCGACTGGGCGCCCGGGGACAGGGGTGGGCTCTGGGGCCAACGTCCTGACTTTC
>TRBJ2-4|-|TRBV24-1|-
CATSDLREKNIQYF
TGTGCCACCAGTGATTTGCGGGAGAAAAACATTCAGTACTTC
>TRBJ1-6|TRBD1|TRBV9|-
CASSVTTRTGYNSPLHF
TGTGCCAGCAGCGTAACTACAAGGACAGGGTATAATTCACCCCTCCACTTT
>TRBJ2-2|TRBD2|TRBV4-1|-
CASSQVAAGGPTGELFF
TGCGCCAGCAGCCAAGTCGCGGCGGGGGGGCCGACCGGGGAGCTGTTTTTT
>TRBJ1-1|-|TRBV10-3|-
CAISTGGGLNTEAFF
TGTGCCATCAGTACGGGGGGGGGACTTAACACTGAAGCTTTCTTT
>TRBJ1-1|-|TRBV6-5|once
CASRISSDGVGFF
TGTGCCAGCAGAATATCCTCCGACGGGGTGGGTTTCTTT
>TRBJ2-3|-|TRBV27|once
CASASRGAGPRDTQYF
TGTGCCAGCGCCTCCCGGGGGGCAGGGCCTAGGGATACGCAGTATTTT
>TRBJ2-5|TRBD1|TRBV5-5|once
CASSRPLVGQAGETQYF
TGTGCCAGCAGCCGACCACTGGTGGGACAGGCAGGAGAGACCCAGTACTTC
>TRBJ1-2|TRBD1|TRBV7-8|-
CASSLDGQAYGYTF
TGTGCCAGCAGCTTGGATGGACAGGCCTATGGCTACACCTTC
>TRBJ2-3|TRBD2|TRBV9|-
CASSAAGGGTDTQYF
TGTGCCAGCAGCGCGGCGGGGGGAGGCACAGATACGCAGTATTTT
>TRBJ1-1|TRBD1|TRBV5-1|-
CASSLDTGTANTEAFF
TGCGCCAGCAGCTTGGACACCGGGACAGCGAACACTGAAGCTTTCTTT
>TRBJ1-4|-|TRBV7-9|-
CASSLIRDNEKLFF
TGTGCCAGCAGCTTAATCAGGGATAATGAAAAACTGTTTTTT
>TRBJ2-1|-|TRBV7-2|few
CASSQPSTQGTSYNEQFF
TGTGCCAGCAGCCAACCATCTACACAGGGTACATCCTACAATGAGCAGTTCTTC
>TRBJ1-2|-|TRBV13|-
CASSLRQGNYGYTF
TGTGCCAGCAGCTTACGGCAGGGGAACTATGGCTACACCTTC
>TRBJ2-1|-|TRBV11-2|-
CASSLERSEQFF
TGTGCCAGCAGCTTAGAGAGGAGCGAGCAGTTCTTC
>TRBJ2-3|-|TRBV29-1|-
CSVDWAGFTDTQYF
TGCAGCGTTGATTGGGCAGGGTTCACAGATACGCAGTATTTT
>TRBJ2-5|TRBD2|TRBV19|few
CASQPGAGGPAQYF
TGTGCCAGCCAGCCCGGGGCGGGGGGCCCGGCCCAGTACTTC